Listed here are 10 T cell receptor beta chains from one sample, sequenced in a study of T-cell memory formation after mild COVID-19. TCRdb fed the 5' RACE reads into MiXCR, producing one record per CDR3 protein. This sample carries a few hundred thousand distinct CDR3 sequences, roughly 8% of them seen once, and the ten largest clones take 22%. Input material: PBMCs or a T cell subset sorted from them (not recorded which). All receptors derive from a young man who had mild COVID-19 (a few samples of this study predate the infection). Cell type and time point are not known.

The rearrangement uses TRBV20-1 and TRBJ2-1; D unclear. CDR1 is DFQATT and CDR2 is SNEGSKA in the germline V gene (reference sequence). The CDR3 extends over 13 amino acids. V gave up 6 bases and J gave up 0 bases, with 9 bases separating them. The CDR3 coding sequence is TGCAGTGCCCCGGCCAGCTCCTACAATGAGCAGTTCTTC. Protein: CSAPASSYNEQFF.

This clonotype was found a few times. The chain employs TRBV11-3 and TRBJ2-2; a possible D gene is TRBD1 (5 bases). CDR1 is SGHNT and CDR2 is YENEEA in the germline V gene. The CDR3 runs to 13 residues. V was trimmed by 5 bases and J by 2 bases, leaving 6 bases between them. CDR3 loop: CASSGHNTGELFF. The CDR3 nucleotides read TGTGCCAGCAGCGGACACAACACCGGGGAGCTGTTTTTT. Filled out from reference TRBV11-3 and TRBJ2-2, the complete variable domain reads EAGVVQSPRYKIIEKKQPVAFWCNPISGHNTLYWYLQNLGQGPELLIRYENEEAVDDSQLPKDRFSAERLKGVDSTLKIQPAELGDSAVYLCASSGHNTGELFFGEGSRLTVL.

This clonotype was detected only a few times. V usage is TRBV6-1 and J usage is TRBJ2-7; D is unclear. CDR3 length equals 13 residues. Germline loops: CDR1 MNHNS, CDR2 SASEGT. V was pared by 0 bases and J by 4 bases, with 7 bases between. CDR3 loop: CASSEANSYEQYV. The CDR3 bases are TGTGCCAGCAGTGAAGCGAACAGTTACGAGCAGTACGTC.

There are a few counts of this clonotype. The chain recombines TRBV25-1 with TRBJ2-1; D is possibly TRBD2 (7 bases). The CDR3 consists of 15 residues. Germline values: CDR1 MGHDK, CDR2 SYGVNS. V lost 3 bases to trimming and J lost 9 bases, with 18 bases between them. CDR3 sequence reads: CASSDPGGGAFEQFF. The DNA of the CDR3 is TGTGCCAGCAGTGACCCCGGAGGGGGGGCGTTTGAGCAGTTCTTC.

This clonotype occurred a few times. The chain employs TRBV14 and TRBJ2-7, with TRBD1 as a possible D gene (6 bases). Germline CDR1 reads SGHDN; CDR2 reads FVKESK. This CDR3 contains 13 residues. V was clipped by 1 base and J by 8 bases, with 12 bases between them. The CDR3 loop reads CASSQAQGQKQYF. In DNA, the CDR3 is TGTGCCAGCAGCCAAGCTCAAGGACAGAAGCAGTACTTC.

This clonotype was detected many times. The chain uses TRBV6-1 and TRBJ2-1, with 13 bases lining up with TRBD2. Germline CDR1 and CDR2: MNHNS and SASEGT. J was trimmed by 6 bases and V by 6 bases; bases with no gene match: 5. CDR3 length: 15 residues. CDR3: CASSPTSGGANEQFF. In nucleotides, the CDR3 is TGTGCCAGCAGCCCTACTAGCGGGGGGGCCAATGAGCAGTTCTTC.

This clonotype was seen ten or more times. This rearrangement joins TRBV7-2 to TRBJ1-4; unclear D gene. Germline-derived CDR1 and CDR2 are SGHTA and FQGNSA. The length of the CDR3 is 12 residues. Between the trimmed V and J ends, which lost 2 bases and 12 bases, there was a span of 10 bases. The CDR3 loop reads CASSLWFGELFF. The CDR3 nucleotides read TGTGCCAGCAGCTTATGGTTCGGGGAACTGTTTTTT.

This clonotype was seen more than once but under ten times. The V gene is TRBV2, the J gene TRBJ1-1, with TRBD1 as a possible D gene (5 bases). Germline values: CDR1 SNHLY, CDR2 FYNNEI. Trimming took off 8 bases at V and 0 bases at J, with 13 bases between the two ends. The CDR3 length is 14 residues. CDR3 sequence: CASGQGRLNTEAFF. CDR3 sequence (DNA): TGTGCCAGCGGGCAGGGCCGACTGAACACTGAAGCTTTCTTT.

The rearrangement links TRBV24-1 to TRBJ2-3, with a tentative D call TRBD1 (5 bases). This CDR3 is built from 13 residues. V lost 3 bases and J 5 bases, leaving 8 bases between the germline ends. Germline-derived CDR1 and CDR2 are KGHDR and SFDVKD. The CDR3 sequence is CATSDGAEDTQYF. The CDR3, as DNA: TGTGCCACCAGTGATGGGGCGGAAGATACGCAGTATTTT.

This clonotype was picked up many times. The gene calls are TRBV5-1 and TRBJ1-5; TRBD1 might be the D (5 bases). This CDR3 spans 15 amino acids. From germline, CDR1 is SGHRS and CDR2 YFSETQ. Trimming left V 0 bases short and J 1 base short, with 8 bases between. CDR3 sequence: CASSLDWGSNQPQHF. The CDR3 bases are TGCGCCAGCAGCTTGGATTGGGGGAGCAATCAGCCCCAGCATTTT.